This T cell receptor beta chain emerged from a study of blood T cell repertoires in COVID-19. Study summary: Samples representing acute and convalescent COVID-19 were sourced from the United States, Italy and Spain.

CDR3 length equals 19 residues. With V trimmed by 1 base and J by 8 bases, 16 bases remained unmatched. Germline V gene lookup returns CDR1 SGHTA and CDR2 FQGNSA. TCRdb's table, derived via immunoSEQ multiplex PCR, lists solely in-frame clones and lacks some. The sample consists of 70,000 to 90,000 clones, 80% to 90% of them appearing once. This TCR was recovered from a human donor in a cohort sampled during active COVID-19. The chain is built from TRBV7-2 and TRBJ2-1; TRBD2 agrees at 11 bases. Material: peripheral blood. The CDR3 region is CASSLDSVSGLAALDEQFF. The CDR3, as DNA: TGTGCCAGCAGCTTAGACTCGGTATCGGGACTAGCGGCCTTGGATGAGCAGTTCTTC.